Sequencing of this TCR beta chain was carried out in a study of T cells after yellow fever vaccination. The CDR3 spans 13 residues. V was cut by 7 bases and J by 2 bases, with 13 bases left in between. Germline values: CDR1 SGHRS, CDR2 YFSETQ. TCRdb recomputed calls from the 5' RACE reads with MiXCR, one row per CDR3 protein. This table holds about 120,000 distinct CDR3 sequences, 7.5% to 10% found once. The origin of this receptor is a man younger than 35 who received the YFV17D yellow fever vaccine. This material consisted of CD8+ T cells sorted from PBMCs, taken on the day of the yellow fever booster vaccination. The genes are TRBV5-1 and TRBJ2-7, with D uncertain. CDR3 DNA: TGCGCCAGCGGGCTCGGGCCGACCTACGAGCAGTACTTC. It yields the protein CASGLGPTYEQYF.